The present entry profiles one T cell receptor beta chain with its context. This specimen belongs to a study of control samples from healthy donors and cancer patients. The method was immunoSEQ multiplex PCR; TCRdb's version includes in-frame clones alone and lacks a portion of them. Altogether tens of thousands of clones are present, approximately 91% being singletons, with the ten largest covering under 7.5%. The sequence derives from a woman aged 45-65 years in good health. Sequenced: blood.

CDR3: CASSTGETGGQPQHF. The CDR3 nucleotides are TGTGCCAGTAGTACGGGAGAGACAGGGGGACAGCCCCAGCATTTT. This rearrangement joins TRBV19 to TRBJ1-5; 9 nucleotides match TRBD1. V was pared by 4 bases and J by 7 bases, with 8 bases of the junction left unmatched. The CDR3 is 15 amino acids. In germline, CDR1 is LNHDA, CDR2 SQIVND (reference sequence).